The following is a TCR beta chain sequence with its context. The antigen is not known. The PCR employed 60 Vbeta primers together with 13 Jbeta primers. Only in-frame clones appear in the TCRdb table, and some are missing; sequencing was by immunoSEQ multiplex PCR. The table lists around 180,000 clones, roughly 82% of them singletons, with approximately 1.2% in the top ten. These donors counted as nominally healthy when sampled, but unrecorded immune exposures were likely. This record belongs to a study of cytomegalovirus exposure and HLA in healthy donors. Study at large: Drawn from HLA-typed donors, approximately 85 million unique TCRs were held in an early data release.

Study-level results: Later genetic work tied a missense DCLRE1C variant to beta-chain V and J trimming. Most TCR sequences were uncommon, yet certain public TCRs appeared in many donors.

V lost 0 bases and J 14 bases, leaving 12 bases between the germline ends. CDR1 and CDR2 from the germline V gene are SGHNT and YYREEE (reference sequence). The CDR3 totals 12 residues. This rearrangement joins TRBV5-4 to TRBJ2-1; a possible D gene is TRBD1 (6 bases). This TCR came from a girl aged 2 to 10 in good health and CMV-seropositive. The specimen was PBMCs. The CDR3: CASSLEQGRKFF. The CDR3 bases are TGTGCCAGCAGCTTGGAGCAGGGGAGAAAGTTCTTC.